These T cell receptor beta chains were read from a single sample in a study of beta chain features in type 1 diabetes. The data were produced by immunoSEQ multiplex PCR, yet TCRdb's version contains in-frame clones alone and is incomplete. The sample yields hundreds of thousands of clones, around an eighth seen once. Sequenced input: naive CD4+ T cells from blood. These receptors all come from a man between 18 and 29 years old with type 1 diabetes. The CDR3 runs from the conserved cysteine through the conserved F or W. D genes are given only for firm matches. A clone size is listed for some rows: how often the clone was seen (once, few, many), or a class if it is expanded.

V	J	size	D	CDR3	DNA
TRBV4-1	TRBJ2-5	few	TRBD2	CASSQGPSGTQETQYF	TGCGCCAGCAGCCAGGGCCCTAGCGGGACCCAAGAGACCCAGTACTTC
TRBV7-2	TRBJ2-1	.	TRBD1	CASSGMASIQGNEQFF	TGTGCCAGCAGCGGGATGGCGTCTATACAGGGGAATGAGCAGTTCTTC
TRBV7-9	TRBJ2-5	.	TRBD1	CASSQNPQGAGETQYF	TGTGCCAGCAGCCAGAACCCCCAGGGGGCAGGAGAGACCCAGTACTTC
TRBV9	TRBJ2-5	.	.	CASSANREEETQYF	TGTGCCAGCAGCGCAAACAGGGAGGAAGAGACCCAGTACTTC
TRBV7-9	TRBJ2-7	few	.	CASSLAGGGDYEQYF	TGTGCCAGCAGCTTAGCTGGAGGGGGCGACTACGAGCAGTACTTC
TRBV6-5	TRBJ2-1	.	.	CASSYNDRDNEQFF	TGTGCCAGCAGTTACAACGACAGAGACAATGAGCAGTTCTTC
TRBV7-2	TRBJ2-2	.	.	CASSFSTIKTGPNTGELFF	TGTGCCAGCAGCTTCTCCACGATCAAGACAGGCCCGAACACCGGGGAGCTGTTTTTT
TRBV29-1	TRBJ1-3	few	TRBD1	CSAGTGIGGNTIYF	TGCAGCGCTGGGACAGGGATCGGTGGAAACACCATATATTTT
TRBV2	TRBJ1-5	.	.	CASRRDSNQPQHF	TGTGCCAGTAGAAGGGACAGCAATCAGCCCCAGCATTTT
TRBV5-1	TRBJ2-3	.	.	CASSLGGTQTDTQYF	TGCGCCAGCAGCTTGGGAGGGACCCAAACAGATACGCAGTATTTT
TRBV7-7	TRBJ1-2	.	.	CASSLAVRNGYTF	TGTGCTAGCAGCTTGGCAGTTAGGAATGGCTACACCTTC
TRBV21-1	TRBJ2-7	few	.	CASSILENTYEQYF	TGTGCCAGCAGCATACTAGAGAATACCTACGAGCAGTACTTC
TRBV29-1	TRBJ1-1	.	.	CSVEVFDRLNTEAFF	TGCAGCGTTGAAGTTTTCGACAGGCTTAACACTGAAGCTTTCTTT
TRBV11-3	TRBJ2-5	few	.	CASSPGRSGLETQYF	TGTGCCAGCAGCCCCGGACGATCGGGGCTGGAGACCCAGTACTTC
TRBV7-2	TRBJ1-2	.	.	CASSLGVWGAAYGYTF	TGTGCCAGCAGCTTAGGGGTTTGGGGGGCAGCCTATGGCTACACCTTC
TRBV27	TRBJ1-2	.	TRBD1	CASSQTPGQAYGYTF	TGTGCCAGCAGTCAAACCCCGGGACAGGCCTATGGCTACACCTTC
TRBV28	TRBJ2-2	.	.	CASRGSPNTGELFF	TGTGCCAGCAGGGGGTCCCCGAACACCGGGGAGCTGTTTTTT
TRBV5-8	TRBJ2-7	.	.	CASTLNYEQYF	TGTGCCAGCACCCTGAACTACGAGCAGTACTTC
TRBV14	TRBJ2-2	few	.	CASSQTNTGELFF	TGTGCCAGCAGCCAAACTAACACCGGGGAGCTGTTTTTT
TRBV2	TRBJ2-7	.	.	CAVRRDGVYEQYF	TGTGCCGTACGCCGGGACGGAGTCTACGAGCAGTACTTC
TRBV30	TRBJ1-1	few	TRBD1	CAWSAYRGNYRAFF	TGTGCCTGGAGTGCTTACAGGGGAAATTATCGAGCTTTCTTT
TRBV7-9	TRBJ2-1	.	.	CASSANLATPYNEQFF	TGTGCCAGCAGCGCGAACCTAGCGACGCCCTACAATGAGCAGTTCTTC
TRBV27	TRBJ1-1	.	.	CASSPGMGRGDTEAFF	TGTGCCAGCAGCCCGGGCATGGGGAGAGGGGACACTGAAGCTTTCTTT
TRBV2	TRBJ1-5	.	.	CASRRGPENQPQHF	TGTGCCAGCCGTCGGGGACCGGAAAATCAGCCCCAGCATTTT
TRBV7-2	TRBJ1-1	.	.	CASSSLGTEAFF	TGTGCCAGCAGCTCCCTAGGGACTGAAGCTTTCTTT
TRBV5-1	TRBJ1-1	few	TRBD1	CASSSHPGTGAGEAFF	TGCGCCAGCAGCTCACACCCCGGGACAGGGGCGGGTGAAGCTTTCTTT
TRBV30	TRBJ1-5	.	TRBD1	CAWSVGTASNQPQHF	TGTGCCTGGAGTGTTGGGACAGCAAGCAATCAGCCCCAGCATTTT
TRBV5-1	TRBJ2-1	.	.	CASRSSGTRLYNEQFF	TGCGCCAGCAGATCCTCCGGGACTCGACTTTACAATGAGCAGTTCTTC
TRBV25-1	TRBJ2-7	.	.	CASTPSGDGGYEQYF	TGTGCCAGCACCCCATCGGGTGATGGCGGATACGAGCAGTACTTC
TRBV7-2	TRBJ1-1	.	.	CASRFQAGSTEAFF	TGTGCCAGCAGATTTCAGGCAGGATCCACTGAAGCTTTCTTT
TRBV12-5	TRBJ2-5	few	.	CASAWGGRETQYF	TGTGCTAGTGCCTGGGGGGGCCGAGAGACCCAGTACTTC
TRBV6-5	TRBJ2-6	few	.	CASSRHHSGANVLTF	TGTGCCAGCAGTCGACACCACTCTGGGGCCAACGTCCTGACTTTC
TRBV4-3	TRBJ2-3	.	TRBD2	CASSQLAGASTDTQYF	TGCGCCAGCAGCCAACTAGCGGGGGCCTCCACAGATACGCAGTATTTT
TRBV2	TRBJ1-5	few	.	CASTEDNSNQPQHF	TGTGCCAGCACCGAGGACAATAGCAATCAGCCCCAGCATTTT
TRBV30	TRBJ2-7	.	.	CAWSVSQGPYEQYF	TGTGCCTGGAGTGTATCACAGGGACCCTACGAGCAGTACTTC
TRBV4-2	TRBJ2-7	.	.	CASSQDGQNYEQYF	TGTGCCAGCAGCCAAGATGGACAGAACTACGAGCAGTACTTC
TRBV6-5	TRBJ2-5	.	.	CASSRQRQETQYF	TGTGCCAGCAGTAGACAGCGCCAAGAGACCCAGTACTTC
TRBV6-6	TRBJ1-5	.	TRBD1	CASRGQGRSNQPQHF	TGTGCCAGCAGAGGACAGGGAAGGAGCAATCAGCCCCAGCATTTT
TRBV29-1	TRBJ1-1	.	.	CSVGHGGRLVNTEAFF	TGCAGCGTGGGGCACGGGGGGAGGTTAGTGAACACTGAAGCTTTCTTT
TRBV7-9	TRBJ2-6	.	.	CASSLVGENGANVLTF	TGTGCCAGCAGCTTAGTAGGGGAAAATGGGGCCAACGTCCTGACTTTC
TRBV18	TRBJ2-7	few	TRBD1	CASSPTGTATYEQYF	TGTGCCAGCTCACCAACCGGGACAGCGACCTACGAGCAGTACTTC
TRBV18	TRBJ1-5	.	.	CASSARNQPQHF	TGTGCCAGCTCAGCAAGAAATCAGCCCCAGCATTTT